The 4 T cell receptor beta chains given below trace back to one sample, sequenced in a study of shared T cell receptors in the human thymus. Sequencing was performed with immunoSEQ multiplex PCR; in TCRdb, only in-frame clones are kept and a portion is missing. In the table there are some 400,000 clones, about 95% of which are singletons. The sequenced sample consisted of thymocytes. The receptors originated from a human donor.

The J gene is TRBJ1-1, the V gene TRBV29-1; D perhaps matches TRBD1 (6 bases). Germline loops: CDR1 SQVTM, CDR2 ANQGSEA. The ends were cut back, 7 bases at V and 4 bases at J, with 22 bases in the middle. The CDR3 is 15 amino acids. The CDR3 DNA reads TGCAGCGCTGATCAGACGGGGCCCAGGGGCACTGAAGCTTTCTTT. Its translation is CSADQTGPRGTEAFF.

The rearrangement joins TRBV14 to TRBJ2-2; 9 bases map to TRBD1. V lost 1 base, J lost 4 bases, and 1 base stayed unmatched. Germline values: CDR1 SGHDN, CDR2 FVKESK. The CDR3 loop spans 15 amino acids. Written as DNA, the CDR3 is TGTGCCAGCAGCCAAGCGACAGGGGGCACCGGGGAGCTGTTTTTT. Translating it yields CASSQATGGTGELFF.

The chain uses TRBV5-6 and TRBJ2-2, with D possibly being TRBD1 or TRBD2 (6 bases each). V was pared by 0 bases and J by 3 bases, with 21 bases between. The CDR3 sequence is 19 residues long. Germline V gene sequence: CDR1 SGHDT, CDR2 YYEEEE. This CDR3 is CASSLEALRRGRYTGELFF. CDR3 DNA: TGTGCCAGCAGCTTGGAAGCCTTGCGGAGGGGGAGGTACACCGGGGAGCTGTTTTTT.

This clone showed up just once. The junction departs from germline at one end; a sequencing error may be responsible. The V call is TRBV28, the J call TRBJ2-7; 7 nucleotides match TRBD1. The CDR3 has 13 amino acids. Germline V lookup: CDR1 MDHEN, CDR2 SYDVKM. CDR3 DNA: TGTGCCAGCAGTTTATGCGAGTCCGGGACAGTCTATTTC. It codes for CASSLCESGTVYF.